These 11 T cell receptor beta chains share one sample of origin, sequenced in a study of blood T cell repertoires in COVID-19. TCRdb's copy holds only in-frame clones and misses some; the assay was immunoSEQ multiplex PCR. This table holds 220,000 or so clones, roughly 83% found once. The sequencing sample was made of PBMCs or T cells enriched from blood (not recorded which). These receptors all stem from a woman in her forties with acute COVID-19.

The chain carries TRBV7-8 and TRBJ1-1; the D gene is possibly TRBD1 (6 bases). The CDR3 has 13 residues. Trimming took 3 bases from V and 6 from J, leaving 11 bases between them. Germline lookup yields CDR1 SGHVS and CDR2 FQNEAQ. Written as DNA, the CDR3 is TGTGCCAGCAGCTTTCCAGGGGTTGCTGAAGCTTTCTTT. This translates into CASSFPGVAEAFF.

This clone was recorded a few times. CDR3 sequence (DNA): TGCAGTGCCAATCTACAGGGCGAGCAGTACTTC. It codes for CSANLQGEQYF. The chain carries TRBV20-1 and TRBJ2-7, with a possible D match to TRBD1 (6 bases). The CDR3 runs 11 residues. V gave up 6 bases and J gave up 6 bases, with 12 bases separating them. Germline V gives CDR1 DFQATT, CDR2 SNEGSKA (reference sequence).

The gene calls are TRBV5-1 and TRBJ2-3, with D unresolved. V lost 0 bases and J 0 bases, leaving 5 bases between the germline ends. Germline V gene lookup returns CDR1 SGHRS and CDR2 YFSETQ. The CDR3 runs 14 residues. The CDR3 is CASSLEQSTDTQYF. CDR3 nucleotide sequence: TGCGCCAGCAGCTTGGAACAGAGCACAGATACGCAGTATTTT.

This chain uses TRBV29-1 with TRBJ2-2; 7 bases fit TRBD2. The junction had 4 bases not matched to a gene; V was cut back by 2 bases and J by 1 base. CDR1 and CDR2 (germline): SQVTM, ANQGSEA. The CDR3 is 15 amino acids. In DNA form, the CDR3 reads TGCAGCGTTGAACCCTCGGGGGGGAACACCGGGGAGCTGTTTTTT. It translates to CSVEPSGGNTGELFF.

This chain links TRBV30 with TRBJ2-7, with 9 nucleotides matching TRBD1. V was clipped by 3 bases and J by 7 bases; unmatched bases: 10. This CDR3 region has 14 residues. Germline V gene sequence: CDR1 GTSNPN, CDR2 SVGIG (reference sequence). This CDR3 is CAWRSGTGSWEQYF. CDR3 coding DNA: TGTGCCTGGAGATCCGGGACAGGGTCCTGGGAGCAGTACTTC.

The chain employs TRBV10-3 and TRBJ2-5; 12 bases agree with TRBD2. The CDR3 loop spans 15 amino acids. V lost 8 bases, J lost 4 bases, and 8 bases stayed unmatched. Germline V gene sequence: CDR1 ENHRY, CDR2 SYGVKD. The chain's CDR3 is CAICRGLAGTETQYF. The DNA for the CDR3 is TGTGCCATCTGTCGAGGACTAGCGGGAACAGAGACCCAGTACTTC.

The chain has TRBV5-8 and TRBJ1-2, with TRBD1 matching 10 bases. V lost 4 bases, J lost 3 bases, and 6 bases stayed unmatched. Per the germline V gene, CDR1 is SGHTS and CDR2 is YDEGEE. The length of the CDR3 is 15 residues. CDR3 loop: CASSETGGLDYGYTF. The CDR3 bases are TGTGCCAGCAGCGAGACAGGGGGCTTAGACTATGGCTACACCTTC.

CDR3 nucleotides: TGTGCCAGTACCAACACGGGGGGACGGAACTATGGCTACACCTTC. Its protein product is CASTNTGGRNYGYTF. The V call is TRBV19, the J call TRBJ1-2, with D possibly being TRBD1 (5 bases). There are 15 residues in the CDR3. In germline, CDR1 is LNHDA, CDR2 SQIVND (reference sequence). The V end lost 7 bases, the J end lost 2 bases, and 17 bases lay between the germline ends.

This sequence joins TRBV19 and TRBJ1-6; tentatively, D is TRBD1 (5 bases). V lost 3 bases and J 10 bases, leaving 22 bases between the germline ends. From germline, CDR1 is LNHDA and CDR2 SQIVND (reference sequence). The CDR3 is 17 amino acids. The CDR3 region has the DNA TGTGCCAGTAGTATCTCCCCCCAGGGCTTTGTACACTCACCCCTCCACTTT. Its translation: CASSISPQGFVHSPLHF.

The rearrangement joins TRBV9 to TRBJ2-1, with a weak D call TRBD2 (6 bases). Germline V lookup: CDR1 SGDLS, CDR2 YYNGEE. This CDR3 is built from 16 residues. Trimming cost V 6 bases and J 0 bases, with 16 bases left between them. CDR3 bases: TGTGCCAGCAACCCTAGCGTTCTGAGCTCCTACAATGAGCAGTTCTTC. It yields the protein CASNPSVLSSYNEQFF.

Only a few counts were recorded for this clone. The CDR3 loop reads CASSLQGAKNIQYF. In DNA form, the CDR3 reads TGTGCCAGCAGTTTACAGGGGGCCAAAAACATTCAGTACTTC. The chain employs TRBV28 and TRBJ2-4; weak D call: TRBD1 (6 bases). The CDR3 sequence is 14 residues long. The germline V gene encodes CDR1 MDHEN and CDR2 SYDVKM. The germline V and J ends were trimmed by 2 bases and 1 base, with 6 bases remaining between them.